Listed below are T cell receptor beta chains from one sample, sequenced in a study of Siglec-9 on CD8 T cells in melanoma. Here immunoSEQ multiplex PCR was the method, and the copy in TCRdb shows in-frame clones only, minus some. This sample has almost 30,000 clones; approximately 80% occur once, and the top ten carry approximately 5%. Sequenced input: Siglec-9- CD8+ T cells sorted from blood. The receptors stem from a human donor in good health. Both conserved end residues are part of each CDR3. The D gene is left open where the match is weak. Only part of the rows carry a size: once, few, many, or a class if the clone is expanded.

j_call clone_size v_call d_call cdr3_nt cdr3_aa
TRBJ1-3 - TRBV4-1 TRBD1 TGCGCCAGCAGCCAGACAGGGGGAAACACCATATATTTT CASSQTGGNTIYF
TRBJ2-7 - TRBV6-1 - TGTGCCAGCAGTGAGCAGGGAGGAGGCGAGCAGTACTTC CASSEQGGGEQYF
TRBJ2-3 - TRBV13 TRBD2 TGTGCCAGCAGCTCTAGGGGACTAGCGGGATTCGGAGATACGCAGTATTTT CASSSRGLAGFGDTQYF
TRBJ1-1 - TRBV19 - TGTGCCAGTAGTATTGGGAACACTGAAGCTTTCTTT CASSIGNTEAFF
TRBJ1-1 once TRBV6-5 - TGTGCCAGCAGTTGGGTTGCTGAAGCTTTCTTT CASSWVAEAFF
TRBJ1-2 - TRBV6-1 - TGTGCCAGCAGTGTTGGGTATGGCTACACCTTC CASSVGYGYTF
TRBJ1-3 few TRBV30 - TGTGCCTGGAGCGCAGCCCGACAGTTTTCTGGAAACACCATATATTTT CAWSAARQFSGNTIYF
TRBJ1-1 few TRBV6-5 - TGTGCCAGCAGTTACTCGCCGGGGGGGACTGAAGCTTTCTTT CASSYSPGGTEAFF
TRBJ1-1 - TRBV11-2 TRBD1 TGTGCCAGCAGCTTAGCAAGGGGGCTGGACACTGAAGCTTTCTTT CASSLARGLDTEAFF
TRBJ1-4 - TRBV27 - TGTGCCAGCAGTCCTAATTACGTAAAACTGTTTTTT CASSPNYVKLFF
TRBJ1-2 few TRBV7-8 TRBD1 TGTGCCAGCAGCCGAAAGACAGGGGGTATCACCTATGGCTACACCTTC CASSRKTGGITYGYTF
TRBJ1-1 - TRBV5-5 - TGTGCCAGCAGCTTGGTAGGGGTAACGAACACTGAAGCTTTCTTT CASSLVGVTNTEAFF
TRBJ1-2 - TRBV14 - TGTGCCAGCAGCCAAGTAGAGAACTATGGCTACACCTTC CASSQVENYGYTF
TRBJ1-5 - TRBV29-1 - TGCAGCGTTGGGGGGGCAACGCAGCCCCAGCATTTT CSVGGATQPQHF
TRBJ1-1 - TRBV5-6 - TGTGCCAGCAGTTGGGGCCTTCTCGGAACTGAAGCTTTCTTT CASSWGLLGTEAFF
TRBJ2-3 - TRBV7-6 - TGTGCCAGCAGCTTACGTTGGGACCCCACAGATACGCAGTATTTT CASSLRWDPTDTQYF
TRBJ2-7 - TRBV6-1 - TGTGCCAGCAGTGGATTACAGGGTAACCCCTACGAGCAGTACTTC CASSGLQGNPYEQYF
TRBJ1-2 - TRBV11-2 TRBD1 TGTGCCAGCAGTAGAAGAGGACAGGAGCCGTCCTATGGCTACACCTTC CASSRRGQEPSYGYTF